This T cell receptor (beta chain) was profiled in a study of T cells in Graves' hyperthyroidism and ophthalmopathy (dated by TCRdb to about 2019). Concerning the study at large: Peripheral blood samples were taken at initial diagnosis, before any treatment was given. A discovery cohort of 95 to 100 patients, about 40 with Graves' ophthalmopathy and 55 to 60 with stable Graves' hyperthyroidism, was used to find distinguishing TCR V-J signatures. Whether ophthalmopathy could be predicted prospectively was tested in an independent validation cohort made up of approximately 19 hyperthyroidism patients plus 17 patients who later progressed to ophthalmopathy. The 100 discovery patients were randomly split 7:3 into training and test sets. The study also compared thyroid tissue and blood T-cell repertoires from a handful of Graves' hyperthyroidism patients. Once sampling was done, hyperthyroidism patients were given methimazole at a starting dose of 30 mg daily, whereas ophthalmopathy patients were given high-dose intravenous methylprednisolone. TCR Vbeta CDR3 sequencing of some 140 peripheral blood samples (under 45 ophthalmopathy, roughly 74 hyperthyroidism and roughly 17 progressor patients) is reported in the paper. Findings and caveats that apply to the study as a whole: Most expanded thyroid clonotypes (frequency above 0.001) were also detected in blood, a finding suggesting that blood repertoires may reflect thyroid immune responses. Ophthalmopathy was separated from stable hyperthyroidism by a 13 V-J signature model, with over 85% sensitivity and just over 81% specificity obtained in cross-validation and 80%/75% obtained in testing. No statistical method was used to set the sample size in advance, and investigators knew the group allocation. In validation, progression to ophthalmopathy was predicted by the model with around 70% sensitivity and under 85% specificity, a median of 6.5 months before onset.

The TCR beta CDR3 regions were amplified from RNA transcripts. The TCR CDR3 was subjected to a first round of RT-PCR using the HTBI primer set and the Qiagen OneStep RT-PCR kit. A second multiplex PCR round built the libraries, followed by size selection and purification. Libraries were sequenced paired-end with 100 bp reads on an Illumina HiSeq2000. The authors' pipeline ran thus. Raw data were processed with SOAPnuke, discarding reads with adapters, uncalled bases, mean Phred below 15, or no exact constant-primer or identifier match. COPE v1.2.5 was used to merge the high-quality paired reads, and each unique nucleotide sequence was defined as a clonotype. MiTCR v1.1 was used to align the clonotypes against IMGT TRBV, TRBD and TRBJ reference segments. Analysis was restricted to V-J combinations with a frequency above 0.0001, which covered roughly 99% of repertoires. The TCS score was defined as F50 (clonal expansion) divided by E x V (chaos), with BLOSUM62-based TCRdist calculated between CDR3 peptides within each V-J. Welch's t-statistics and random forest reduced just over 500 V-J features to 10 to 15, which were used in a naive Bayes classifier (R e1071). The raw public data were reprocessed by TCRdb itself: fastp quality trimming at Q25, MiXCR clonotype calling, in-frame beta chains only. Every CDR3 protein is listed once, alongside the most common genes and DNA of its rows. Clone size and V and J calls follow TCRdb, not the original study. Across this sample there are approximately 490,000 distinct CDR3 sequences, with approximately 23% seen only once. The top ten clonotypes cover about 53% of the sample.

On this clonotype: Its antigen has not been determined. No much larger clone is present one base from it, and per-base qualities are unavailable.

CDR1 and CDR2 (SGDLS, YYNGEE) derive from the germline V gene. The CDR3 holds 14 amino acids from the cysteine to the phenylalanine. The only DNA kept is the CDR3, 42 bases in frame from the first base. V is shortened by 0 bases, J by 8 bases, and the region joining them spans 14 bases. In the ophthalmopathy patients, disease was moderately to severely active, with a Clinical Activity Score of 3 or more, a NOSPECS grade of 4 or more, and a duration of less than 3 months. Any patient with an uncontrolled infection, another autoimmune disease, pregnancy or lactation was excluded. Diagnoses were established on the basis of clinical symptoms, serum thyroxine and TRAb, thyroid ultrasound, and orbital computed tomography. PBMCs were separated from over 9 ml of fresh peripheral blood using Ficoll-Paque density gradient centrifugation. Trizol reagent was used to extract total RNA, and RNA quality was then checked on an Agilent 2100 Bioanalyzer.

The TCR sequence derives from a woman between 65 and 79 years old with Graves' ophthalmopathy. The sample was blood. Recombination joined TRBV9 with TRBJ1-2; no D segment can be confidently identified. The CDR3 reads CASSVGQAGGGYTF. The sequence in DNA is TGTGCCAGCAGCGTAGGCCAGGCGGGAGGAGGCTACACCTTC.